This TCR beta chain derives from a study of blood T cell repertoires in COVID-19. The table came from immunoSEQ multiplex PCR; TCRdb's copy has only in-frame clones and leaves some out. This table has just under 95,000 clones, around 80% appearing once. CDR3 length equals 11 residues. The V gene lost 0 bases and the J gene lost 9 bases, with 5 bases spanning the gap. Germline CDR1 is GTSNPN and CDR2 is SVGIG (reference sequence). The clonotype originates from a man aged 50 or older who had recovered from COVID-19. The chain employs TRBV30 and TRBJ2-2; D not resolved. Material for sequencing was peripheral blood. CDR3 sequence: CAWSVPRELFF. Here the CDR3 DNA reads TGTGCCTGGAGTGTTCCTCGGGAGCTGTTTTTT.